Each of the 3 T cell receptor beta chains below was sequenced from the same sample in a study of blood T cell repertoires in COVID-19. The table came from immunoSEQ multiplex PCR; TCRdb's copy has only in-frame clones and leaves some out. Of fewer than 250,000 clones detected, around nine tenths appear once; the ten largest clones hold about 5%. The sequenced sample was peripheral blood. These receptors came from a middle-aged woman with acute or convalescent COVID-19.

The V gene is TRBV10-1, the J gene TRBJ1-2; D not resolved. V dropped 8 bases and J dropped 4 bases, with 14 bases sitting between them. This CDR3 region has 13 residues. Germline values: CDR1 WNHNN, CDR2 SYGVQD (reference sequence). CDR3 loop: CASSPLGSYGYTF. The CDR3 DNA reads as TGCGCCAGCTCCCCCCTGGGGAGCTATGGCTACACCTTC.

The chain has TRBV4-1 and TRBJ2-1; 9 bases are a match to TRBD2. The ends lost 4 bases at V and 6 bases at J; junction bases unmatched: 4. This CDR3 has 14 amino acids. The germline V gene encodes CDR1 MGHRA and CDR2 YSYEKL. This CDR3 is CASSRAGGGNEQFF. The CDR3 bases are TGCGCCAGCAGCCGAGCGGGGGGAGGCAATGAGCAGTTCTTC.

The chain joins TRBV7-9 to TRBJ1-1; no definite D call. The V end lost 6 bases, the J end lost 6 bases, and 14 bases lay between the germline ends. Germline CDR1 is SEHNR and CDR2 is FQNEAQ (reference sequence). The CDR3 has 13 amino acids. This chain's CDR3 is CASSLSGGSEAFF. CDR3 DNA: TGTGCCAGCAGTCTGTCTGGCGGGTCTGAAGCTTTCTTT.